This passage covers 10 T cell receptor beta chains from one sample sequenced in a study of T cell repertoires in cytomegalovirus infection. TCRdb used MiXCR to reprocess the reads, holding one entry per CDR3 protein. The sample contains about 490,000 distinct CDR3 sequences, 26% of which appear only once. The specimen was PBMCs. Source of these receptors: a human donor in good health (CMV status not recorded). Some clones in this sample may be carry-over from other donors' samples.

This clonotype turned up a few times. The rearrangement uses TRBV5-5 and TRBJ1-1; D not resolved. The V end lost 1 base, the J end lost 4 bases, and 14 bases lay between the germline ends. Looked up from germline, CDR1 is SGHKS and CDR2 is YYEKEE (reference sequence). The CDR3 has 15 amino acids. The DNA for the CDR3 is TGTGCCAGCAGCTTGAGATCCGAACTATCCACTGAAGCTTTCTTT. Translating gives CASSLRSELSTEAFF. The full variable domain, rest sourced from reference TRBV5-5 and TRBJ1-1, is DAGVTQSPTHLIKTRGQQVTLRCSPISGHKSVSWYQQVLGQGPQFIFQYYEKEERGRGNFPDRFSARQFPNYSSELNVNALLLGDSALYLCASSLRSELSTEAFFGQGTRLTVV.

The CDR3 coding sequence is TGTGCCAGCAGCTTGAGAAGGGGCTGGGGGGGCTCCCGGTCCACAGATACGCAGTATTTT. It yields the protein CASSLRRGWGGSRSTDTQYF. The V call is TRBV5-6, the J call TRBJ2-3; possibly TRBD2 for D (7 bases). V lost 1 base, J lost 2 bases, and 26 bases lay in between. This CDR3 comprises 20 residues. CDR1 and CDR2 from the germline V gene are SGHDT and YYEEEE.

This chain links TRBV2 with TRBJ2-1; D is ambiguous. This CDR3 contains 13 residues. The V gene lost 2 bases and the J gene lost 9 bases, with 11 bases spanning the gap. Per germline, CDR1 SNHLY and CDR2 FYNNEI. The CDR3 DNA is TGTGCCAGCAGTGAAACCAGGAACGGTGAGCAGTTCTTC. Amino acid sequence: CASSETRNGEQFF.

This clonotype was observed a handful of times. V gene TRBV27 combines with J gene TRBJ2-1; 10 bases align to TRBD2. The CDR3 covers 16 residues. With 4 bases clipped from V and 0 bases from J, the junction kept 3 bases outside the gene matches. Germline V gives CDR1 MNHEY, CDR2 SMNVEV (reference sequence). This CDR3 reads CASSYLAGASYNEQFF. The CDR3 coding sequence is TGTGCCAGCAGTTACCTAGCGGGAGCCTCCTACAATGAGCAGTTCTTC.

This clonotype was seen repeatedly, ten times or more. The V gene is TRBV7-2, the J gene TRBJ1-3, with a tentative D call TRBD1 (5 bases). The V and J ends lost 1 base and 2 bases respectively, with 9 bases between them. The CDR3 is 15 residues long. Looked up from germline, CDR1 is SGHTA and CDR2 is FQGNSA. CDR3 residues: CASSLGGVPGNTIYF. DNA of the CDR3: TGTGCCAGCAGCTTAGGGGGGGTCCCTGGAAACACCATATATTTT.

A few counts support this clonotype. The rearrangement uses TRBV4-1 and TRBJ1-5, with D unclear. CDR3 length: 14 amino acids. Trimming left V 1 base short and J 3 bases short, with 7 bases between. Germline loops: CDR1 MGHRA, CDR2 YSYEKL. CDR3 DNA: TGCGCCAGCAGCCAAGGGTGGGTCAATCAGCCCCAGCATTTT. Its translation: CASSQGWVNQPQHF.

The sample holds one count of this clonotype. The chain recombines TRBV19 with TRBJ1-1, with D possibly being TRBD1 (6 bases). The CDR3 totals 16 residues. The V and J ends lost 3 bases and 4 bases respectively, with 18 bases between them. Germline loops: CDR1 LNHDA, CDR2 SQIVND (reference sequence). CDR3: CASSMLGGGGGTEAFF. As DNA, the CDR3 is TGTGCCAGTAGTATGTTGGGAGGGGGAGGGGGCACTGAAGCTTTCTTT. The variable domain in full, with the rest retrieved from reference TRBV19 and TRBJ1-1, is DGGITQSPKYLFRKEGQNVTLSCEQNLNHDAMYWYRQDPGQGLRLIYYSQIVNDFQKGDIAEGYSVSREKKESFPLTVTSAQKNPTAFYLCASSMLGGGGGTEAFFGQGTRLTVV.

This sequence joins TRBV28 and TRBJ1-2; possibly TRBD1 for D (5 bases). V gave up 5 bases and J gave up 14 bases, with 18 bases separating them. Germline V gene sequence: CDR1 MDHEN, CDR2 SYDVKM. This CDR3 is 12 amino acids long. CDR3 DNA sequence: TGTGCCAGCAGTCCTCCCCAAGGGGCGCAGACCTTC. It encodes CASSPPQGAQTF.

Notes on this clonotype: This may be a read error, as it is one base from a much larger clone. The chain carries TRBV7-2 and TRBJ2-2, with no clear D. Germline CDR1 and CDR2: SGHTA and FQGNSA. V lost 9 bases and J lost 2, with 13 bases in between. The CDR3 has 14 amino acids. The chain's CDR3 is CASRLVGNTGELFF. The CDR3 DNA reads TGTGCCAGTCGGCTAGTCGGTAACACCGGGGAGCTGTTTTTT.

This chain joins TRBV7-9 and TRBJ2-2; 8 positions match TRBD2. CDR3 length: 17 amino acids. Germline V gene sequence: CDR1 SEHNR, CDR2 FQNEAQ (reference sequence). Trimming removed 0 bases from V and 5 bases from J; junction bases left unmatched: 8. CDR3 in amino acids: CASSLARAGGRTGELFF. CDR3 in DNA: TGTGCCAGCAGCTTAGCTAGGGCGGGAGGCCGGACCGGGGAGCTGTTTTTT.